The table lists the clone carrying this T cell receptor beta chain with a few counts. The antigen is unknown. The data stem from a study of T cells after yellow fever vaccination. Overall study results and limits: Researchers report a weaker secondary response that nonetheless peaked faster, day 5 versus 15. Few clonotypes appeared in both CD4 and CD8 compartments. Booster samples showed a return of most primary-vaccination clones (under 97% CD4, 85% to 90% CD8).

TCRdb fed the 5' RACE reads into MiXCR, producing one record per CDR3 protein. This table has 99,000 or so distinct CDR3 sequences, about 5.8% appearing once. Sequenced here: CD8+ T cells sorted from PBMCs, sampled 10 days after the yellow fever booster vaccination. This receptor was obtained from a man aged 18 to 30 who received the YFV17D yellow fever vaccine.

This CDR3 is CASQRTRDSLHGYTF. The CDR3, as DNA: TGCGCCAGCCAGCGTACGAGGGACAGCTTACATGGCTACACCTTC. The chain employs TRBV4-3 and TRBJ1-2; 7 positions agree with TRBD1. V shed 8 bases and J 6 bases; nucleotides not matched to a gene: 15. CDR3 length equals 15 residues. Germline CDR1 and CDR2: LGHNA and YSLEER.